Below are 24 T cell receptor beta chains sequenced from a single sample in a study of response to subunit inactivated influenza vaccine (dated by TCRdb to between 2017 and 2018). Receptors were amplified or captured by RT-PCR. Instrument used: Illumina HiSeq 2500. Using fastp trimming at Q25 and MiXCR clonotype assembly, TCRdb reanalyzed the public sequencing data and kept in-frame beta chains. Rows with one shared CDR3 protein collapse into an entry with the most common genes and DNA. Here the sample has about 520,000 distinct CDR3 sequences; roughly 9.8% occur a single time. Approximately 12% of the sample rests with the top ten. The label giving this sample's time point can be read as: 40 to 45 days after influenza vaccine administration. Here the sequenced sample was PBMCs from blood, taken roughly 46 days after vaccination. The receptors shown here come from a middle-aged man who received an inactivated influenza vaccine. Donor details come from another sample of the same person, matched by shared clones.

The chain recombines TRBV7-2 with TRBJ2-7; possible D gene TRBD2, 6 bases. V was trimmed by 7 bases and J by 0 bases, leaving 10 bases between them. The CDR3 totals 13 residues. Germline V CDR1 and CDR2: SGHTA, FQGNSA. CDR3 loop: CASTTGLSYEQYF. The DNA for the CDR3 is TGTGCCAGCACCACGGGACTCTCCTACGAGCAGTACTTC.

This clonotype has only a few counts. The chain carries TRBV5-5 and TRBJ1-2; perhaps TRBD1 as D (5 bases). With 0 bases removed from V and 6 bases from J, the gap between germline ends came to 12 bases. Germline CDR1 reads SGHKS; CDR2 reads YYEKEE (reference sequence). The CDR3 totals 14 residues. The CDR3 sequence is CASSLDRRSDGYTF. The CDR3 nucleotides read TGTGCCAGCAGCTTGGACAGGAGGTCGGATGGCTACACCTTC.

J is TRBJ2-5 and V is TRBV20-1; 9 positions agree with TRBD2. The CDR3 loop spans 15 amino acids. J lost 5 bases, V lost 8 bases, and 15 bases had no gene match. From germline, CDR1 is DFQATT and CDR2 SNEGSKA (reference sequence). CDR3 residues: CSPSGGRAMTETQYF. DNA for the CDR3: TGCAGTCCTTCAGGCGGGAGGGCCATGACGGAGACCCAGTACTTC.

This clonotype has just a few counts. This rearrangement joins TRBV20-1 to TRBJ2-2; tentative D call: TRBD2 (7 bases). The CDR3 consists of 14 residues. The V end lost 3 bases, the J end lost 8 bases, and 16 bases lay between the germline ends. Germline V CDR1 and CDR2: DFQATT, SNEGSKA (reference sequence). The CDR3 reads CSASPRGPAGELFF. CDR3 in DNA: TGCAGTGCTAGCCCGCGGGGGCCGGCTGGGGAGCTGTTTTTT.

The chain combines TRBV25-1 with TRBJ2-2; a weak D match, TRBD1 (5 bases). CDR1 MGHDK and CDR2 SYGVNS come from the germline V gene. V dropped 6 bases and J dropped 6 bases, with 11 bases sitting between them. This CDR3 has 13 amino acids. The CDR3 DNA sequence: TGTGCCAGCAGAGTACCAGGGTCCGGGGAGCTGTTTTTT. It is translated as CASRVPGSGELFF.

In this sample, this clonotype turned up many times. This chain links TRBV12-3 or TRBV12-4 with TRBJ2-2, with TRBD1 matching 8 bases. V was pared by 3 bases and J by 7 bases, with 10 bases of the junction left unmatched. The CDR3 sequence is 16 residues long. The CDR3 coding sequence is TGTGCCAGCAGTTTGGAGCAGGGGGCCTTAAGCGGGGAGCTGTTTTTT. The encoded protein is CASSLEQGALSGELFF.

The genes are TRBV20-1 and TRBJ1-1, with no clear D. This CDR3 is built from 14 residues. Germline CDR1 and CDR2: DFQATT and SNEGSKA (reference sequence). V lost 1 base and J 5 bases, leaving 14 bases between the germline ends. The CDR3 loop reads CSARGPGRYTEAFF. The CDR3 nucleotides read TGCAGTGCTAGAGGCCCCGGCCGATATACTGAAGCTTTCTTT.

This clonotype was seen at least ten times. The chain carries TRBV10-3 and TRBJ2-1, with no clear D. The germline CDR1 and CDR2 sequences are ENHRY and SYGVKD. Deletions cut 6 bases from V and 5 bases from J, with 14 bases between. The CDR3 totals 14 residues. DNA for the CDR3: TGTGCCATCAGAGCACCTGAGGCCGACAATGAGCAGTTCTTC. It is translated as CAIRAPEADNEQFF.

The CDR3 region is CATSNYLNTEAFF. The CDR3 DNA reads TGTGCCACCAGCAATTACTTGAACACTGAAGCTTTCTTT. The chain carries TRBV15 and TRBJ1-1; D gene uncertain. Trimming removed 4 bases from V and 0 bases from J, with 6 bases in between. CDR3 length equals 13 residues. CDR1 and CDR2 (germline): LNHNV, YYDKDF (reference sequence).

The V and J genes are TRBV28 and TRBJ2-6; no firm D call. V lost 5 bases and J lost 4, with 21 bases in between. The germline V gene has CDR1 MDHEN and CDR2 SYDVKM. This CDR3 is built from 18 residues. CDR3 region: CASSPRILGLLGANVLTF. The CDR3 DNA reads TGTGCCAGCAGTCCCAGGATTTTAGGCCTCCTCGGGGCCAACGTCCTGACTTTC. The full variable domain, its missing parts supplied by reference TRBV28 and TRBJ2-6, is DVKVTQSSRYLVKRTGEKVFLECVQDMDHENMFWYRQDPGLGLRLIYFSYDVKMKEKGDIPEGYSVSREKKERFSLILESASTNQTSMYLCASSPRILGLLGANVLTFGAGSRLTVL.

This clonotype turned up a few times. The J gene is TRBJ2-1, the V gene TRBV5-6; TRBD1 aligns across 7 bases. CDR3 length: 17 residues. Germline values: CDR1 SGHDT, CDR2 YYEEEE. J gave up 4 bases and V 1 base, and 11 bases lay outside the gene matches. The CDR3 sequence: CASSLWIGTDPYNEQFF. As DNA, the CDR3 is TGTGCCAGCAGCTTGTGGATAGGGACAGACCCTTACAATGAGCAGTTCTTC. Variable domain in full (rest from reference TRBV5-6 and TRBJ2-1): DAGVTQSPTHLIKTRGQQVTLRCSPKSGHDTVSWYQQALGQGPQFIFQYYEEEERQRGNFPDRFSGHQFPNYSSELNVNALLLGDSALYLCASSLWIGTDPYNEQFFGPGTRLTVL.

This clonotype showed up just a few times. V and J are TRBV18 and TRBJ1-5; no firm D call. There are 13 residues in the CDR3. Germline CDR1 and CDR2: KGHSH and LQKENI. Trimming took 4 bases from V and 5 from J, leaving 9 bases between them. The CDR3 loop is CASSREWDQPQHF. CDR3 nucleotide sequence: TGTGCCAGCTCACGAGAGTGGGATCAGCCCCAGCATTTT.

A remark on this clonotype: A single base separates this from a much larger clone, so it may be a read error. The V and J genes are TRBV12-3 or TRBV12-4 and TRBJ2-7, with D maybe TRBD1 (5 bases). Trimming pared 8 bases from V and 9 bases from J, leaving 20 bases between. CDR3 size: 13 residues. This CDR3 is CASARRGSGGQYF. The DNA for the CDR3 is TGTGCCAGCGCAAGAAGGGGATCTGGCGGGCAGTACTTC.

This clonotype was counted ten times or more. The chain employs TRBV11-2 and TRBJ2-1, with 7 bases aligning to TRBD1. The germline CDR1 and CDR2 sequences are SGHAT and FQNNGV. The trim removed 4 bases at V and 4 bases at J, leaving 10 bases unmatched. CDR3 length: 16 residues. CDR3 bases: TGTGCCAGCAGCTCACCACTAAGGGACAGATACAATGAGCAGTTCTTC. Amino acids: CASSSPLRDRYNEQFF.

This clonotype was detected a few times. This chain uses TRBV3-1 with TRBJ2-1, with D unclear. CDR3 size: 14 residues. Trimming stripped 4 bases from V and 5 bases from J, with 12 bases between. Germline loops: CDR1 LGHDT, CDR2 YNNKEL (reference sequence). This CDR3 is CASSPMGRNNEQFF. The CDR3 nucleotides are TGTGCCAGCAGCCCCATGGGAAGGAACAATGAGCAGTTCTTC.

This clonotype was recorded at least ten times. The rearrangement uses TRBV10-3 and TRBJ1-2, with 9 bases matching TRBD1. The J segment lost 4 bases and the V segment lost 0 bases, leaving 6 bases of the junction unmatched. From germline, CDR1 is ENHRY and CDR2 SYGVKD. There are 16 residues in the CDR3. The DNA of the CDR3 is TGTGCCATCAGTGAGTCGGGACAGGGTGGCGGCTATGGCTACACCTTC. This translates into CAISESGQGGGYGYTF.

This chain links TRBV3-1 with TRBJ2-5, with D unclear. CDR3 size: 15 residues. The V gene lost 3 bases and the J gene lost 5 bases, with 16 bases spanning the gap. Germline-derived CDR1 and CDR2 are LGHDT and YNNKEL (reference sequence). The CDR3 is CASSQASASLETQYF. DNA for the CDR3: TGTGCCAGCAGCCAGGCCTCCGCATCTCTTGAGACCCAGTACTTC.

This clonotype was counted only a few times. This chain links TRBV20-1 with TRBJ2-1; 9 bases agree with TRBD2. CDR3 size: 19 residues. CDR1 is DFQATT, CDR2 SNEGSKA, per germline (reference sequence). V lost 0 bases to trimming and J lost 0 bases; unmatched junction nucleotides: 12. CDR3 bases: TGCAGTGCTAGAGATCGTAATAGCGGGGGCCTCAGCTCCTACAATGAGCAGTTCTTC. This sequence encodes CSARDRNSGGLSSYNEQFF.

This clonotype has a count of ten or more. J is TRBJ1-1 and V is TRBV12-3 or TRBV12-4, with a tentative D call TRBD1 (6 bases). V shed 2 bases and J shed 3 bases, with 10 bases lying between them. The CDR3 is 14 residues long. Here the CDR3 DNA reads TGTGCCAGCAGTTTATGGGGGGCAGACACTGAAGCTTTCTTT. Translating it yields CASSLWGADTEAFF.

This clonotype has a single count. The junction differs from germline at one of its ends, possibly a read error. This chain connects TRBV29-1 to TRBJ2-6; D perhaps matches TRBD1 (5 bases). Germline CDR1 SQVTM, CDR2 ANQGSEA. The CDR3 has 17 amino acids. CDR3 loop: CSALTRVARSGTNVLTF. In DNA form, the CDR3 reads TGCAGCGCGCTCACCAGGGTGGCCCGCTCTGGGACCAACGTCCTGACTTTC.

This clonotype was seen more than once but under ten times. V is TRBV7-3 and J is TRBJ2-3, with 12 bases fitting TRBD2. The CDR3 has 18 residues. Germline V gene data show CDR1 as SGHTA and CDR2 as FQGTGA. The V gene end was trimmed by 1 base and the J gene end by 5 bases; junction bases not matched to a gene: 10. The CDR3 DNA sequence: TGTGCCAGCAGCTTAATCTCTAGCGGGAGGGCCAATAAAGATACGCAGTATTTT. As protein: CASSLISSGRANKDTQYF.

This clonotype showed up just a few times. As DNA, the CDR3 is TGTGCCAGCAGCTCCCGGGACAGGTTCAATCAGCCCCAGCATTTT. Its translation is CASSSRDRFNQPQHF. J is TRBJ1-5 and V is TRBV6-2 or TRBV6-3, with 8 bases identical to TRBD1. Unmatched junction bases numbered 7, after V lost 6 bases and J lost 3 bases. There are 15 residues in the CDR3. In germline, CDR1 is MNHEY, CDR2 SVGEGT.

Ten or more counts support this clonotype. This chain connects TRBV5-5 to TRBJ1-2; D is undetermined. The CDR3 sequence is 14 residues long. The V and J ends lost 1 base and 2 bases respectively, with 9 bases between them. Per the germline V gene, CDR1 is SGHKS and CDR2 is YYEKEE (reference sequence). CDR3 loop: CASSLTNENYGYTF. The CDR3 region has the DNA TGTGCCAGCAGCTTGACCAATGAGAACTATGGCTACACCTTC.

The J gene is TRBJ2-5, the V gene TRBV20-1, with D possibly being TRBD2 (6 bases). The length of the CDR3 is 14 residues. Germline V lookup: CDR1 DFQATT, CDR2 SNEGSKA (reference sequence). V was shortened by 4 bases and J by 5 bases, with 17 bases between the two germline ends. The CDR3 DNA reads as TGCAGTGCTACCGTCGTGGGGGGTCGGGAGACCCAGTACTTC. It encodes CSATVVGGRETQYF.